This TCR beta chain was found in a study of T cell repertoires in cytomegalovirus infection. Overall study: Public TCR beta signatures were indicative of both CMV infection and a matching HLA type.

The ends were cut back, 7 bases at V and 2 bases at J, with 11 bases in the middle. The CDR3 runs to 13 residues. Germline loops: CDR1 SNHLY, CDR2 FYNNEI. A remark on this clonotype: The antigen remains unidentified.

TCRdb called the reads again in MiXCR, with one record for every CDR3 protein. Of fewer than 200,000 distinct CDR3 sequences in the sample, about a tenth were seen once. Study-level findings and limits: Carriers of CMV and the relevant HLA type were discriminated by public TCR beta frequency. HLA-C-restricted CMV clonotypes gave the most frequent clonotype in two of eight donors.

The TCR was taken from a human donor in good health (CMV status not recorded). Some clones in this sample may be carry-over from other donors' samples. The sample was PBMCs. This rearrangement joins TRBV2 to TRBJ2-5, with D hard to call. Here the CDR3 reads CASTSVIQETQYF. CDR3 sequence (DNA): TGTGCCAGCACTTCCGTAATTCAAGAGACCCAGTACTTC.